The T cell receptor beta chain under discussion was sequenced for a study of T cell responses to AZD1222 COVID-19 vaccine. Concerning this clone: What it binds is not known.

Study-level points and caveats: Recipients of AZD1222 seropositive at baseline numbered only 6 or 7. There were mostly white British donors and more females than males, and clonal diversity was possibly underestimated.

Sequenced by immunoSEQ multiplex PCR; TCRdb stores in-frame clones only, minus some. The sample has 100,000 to 140,000 clones, over 80% seen once; the top ten hold 6.2%. Samples with a second dose at about 4 or about 12 weeks were pooled together. This CDR3 contains 14 residues. The germline V and J ends were trimmed by 3 bases and 4 bases, with 11 bases remaining between them. Germline CDR1 and CDR2: SGHRS and YFSETQ. The rearrangement links TRBV5-1 to TRBJ2-1, with D possibly matching TRBD1 (6 bases). The clonotype originates from an adult who received the AZD1222 COVID-19 vaccine. Sequencing used peripheral blood, obtained 28 days after the second AZD1222 dose. The CDR3: CASSSTTGYNEQFF. DNA for the CDR3: TGCGCCAGCAGCTCGACCACAGGGTACAATGAGCAGTTCTTC.